This TCR beta chain was identified in a study of regulatory T cells in long-lasting Graves disease. Study summary: By definition, persistent Graves' disease involved antithyroid drugs for over 5 years alongside positive TSH receptor antibodies.

This CDR3 contains 14 residues. The V gene end was trimmed by 1 base and the J gene end by 8 bases; junction bases not matched to a gene: 3. From germline, CDR1 is SGHRS and CDR2 YFSETQ. The study's findings and limits: Relative to newly diagnosed Graves' patients, persistent ones had lower TCR diversity.

Remarks on this clonotype: Its matching antigen is unknown.

The authors built TCR beta libraries using iRepertoire HTBI primers and Arm-PCR of CDR3 regions. Via MiXCR, TCRdb re-called the multiplex PCR reads, giving one row per CDR3 protein. Of a few hundred thousand distinct CDR3 sequences in the sample, about 23% were seen once. Time point indicated: persistent/refractory GD, antithyroid drugs over 5 years with positive TRAb. Scientists built the TCR library using RNA that was extracted from PBMCs. Into tubes containing EDTA, approximately 8.5 milliliters of peripheral blood were drawn. The material sequenced was peripheral blood mononuclear cells (PBMCs), taken when the disease was refractory, from a patient treated with antithyroid drugs. The sequence was collected from a woman aged 40 to 50 with Graves disease. The gene calls are TRBV5-1 and TRBJ1-4; the match to TRBD1 covers 9 bases. DNA for the CDR3: TGCGCCAGCAGCTTGAACAGGGGGCTAGAAAAACTGTTTTTT. Its translation is CASSLNRGLEKLFF.